Reported below is one T cell receptor (beta chain). Its antigen is unknown. Base qualities were left out, and no much larger clone turns up one base away. Before genomic DNA extraction, conventional CD4+ T cells were isolated from blood as CD25-low CD127-high cells. For repertoire analyses, the comparison group consisted of roughly 8 healthy control donors. Sequences SGDLS (CDR1) and YYNGEE (CDR2) are obtained from the germline V gene. Trimming removed 3 bases from V and 6 bases from J, leaving 15 bases between the germline ends. The CDR3, cysteine through phenylalanine, is 15 amino acids long. Left in the record is the CDR3 DNA by itself, 45 bases read in frame from the first base. Library preparation employed the immunoSEQ multiplex PCR assay. Genomic DNA from the sorted T-cell subsets was used to amplify rearranged TCR beta chain products, which were then sequenced. From the authors' description of their analysis: Shannon entropy and Simpson indices were used to measure the diversity of productive TCR beta rearrangements in each repertoire. Clonal expansion was assessed by the summed frequency of the 100 most abundant productive TCR beta clonotypes among total reads. A self-reactivity index based on amino acid usage at CDR3beta positions 6 and 7 was applied to the TRB repertoires. Repertoire analyses used two-way ANOVA; flow cytometric analyses used Student t or Mann-Whitney tests. In its TCRdb copy, this immuneACCESS table keeps in-frame sequences only and misses some clones. Where compared with another copy, unresolved V genes explain less than half of these, and the others have no known cause. V and J calls and clone size follow that table, whereas D and trimming were derived from the DNA. The sample includes under 45,000 clones, with roughly three quarters observed a single time. 3.4% of the sample is held by the ten biggest clonotypes.

This specimen comes from a study of regulatory and conventional T cells in RAG deficiency (dated by TCRdb to about 2017). Describing the broader study: The study used high-throughput TCR beta sequencing to compare repertoire diversity and composition of Treg, conventional CD4+ and CD8+ T cells between RAG-deficient patients and healthy controls. Beyond this particular receptor, the publication reports: All patient T-cell subsets had shorter CDR3 lengths; Omenn syndrome patients showed >80% Treg-Tconv repertoire overlap at nucleotide and amino acid level. Unique TCR beta sequences from Treg cells were approximately 100-fold fewer in Omenn syndrome and CID/AS patients than controls, versus approximately 10-fold for other subsets. For some subjects, some T-cell subset analyses were not performed. Sorted CD25-high CD127-low cells from Omenn syndrome patients may represent peripherally activated cells rather than bona fide Treg cells. Compared with control T-cell subpopulations, the RAG-deficient patients had markedly lower Shannon entropy and higher Simpson indices.

Separately, the same data were catalogued under a study of regulatory T cells. The second paper further reports: For the multiplex PCR, 52 forward TRBV primers and 13 reverse TRBJ primers were used, and amplification bias was corrected with both assay-based and computational methods. In patients, repertoires had restricted unique TRB V-J pairs and skewed V and J gene usage, with regulatory T cells showing the most marked changes. Between CD3G-deficient patients and healthy controls, the study compared T-cell receptor beta repertoires in sorted regulatory T cells, conventional CD4+ T cells and CD8+ T cells. Ficoll density separation was used to isolate peripheral blood mononuclear cells. Rearranged TRB loci were amplified from genomic DNA by multiplex PCR within the immunoSEQ assay. An Illumina HiSeq platform was used to sequence the TRB amplicons. Raw sequences were error-filtered and aligned to reference gene sequences by custom algorithms and were subsequently analyzed with the immunoSEQ online tools. Frequencies of productive and nonproductive TRB rearrangements were assessed among unique sequences as well as among total sequences. Group comparisons used t tests, Mann-Whitney tests or two-way ANOVA run in Prism software.

The chain couples TRBV9 to TRBJ1-4, and TRBD1 may be the D gene, going by 6 matching bases. The source material was CD4+ effector T cells sorted from blood. The clonotype was recovered from a human donor in good health. CDR3 region: CASSEGDGGYEKLFF. Here is the DNA: TGTGCCAGCAGCGAGGGGGACGGGGGCTATGAAAAACTGTTTTTT.